These 25 T cell receptor beta chains were sequenced from one sample in a study of cytomegalovirus exposure and HLA in healthy donors. A multiplex PCR was run with 60 Vbeta primers and 13 Jbeta primers. Profiling relied on immunoSEQ multiplex PCR, and the TCRdb table lists in-frame clones only, not all of them. The sample lists approximately 90,000 clones, roughly three quarters occurring once. Sequenced: PBMCs. These TCRs come from a male donor in good health and CMV-seronegative.

This chain uses TRBV9 with TRBJ2-7; tentatively, D is TRBD1 (6 bases). This CDR3 has 14 amino acids. The germline V and J ends were trimmed by 3 bases and 3 bases, with 13 bases remaining between them. CDR1 is SGDLS and CDR2 is YYNGEE in the germline V gene. This CDR3 reads CASSGSQGHYEQYF. DNA for the CDR3: TGTGCCAGCAGCGGATCACAGGGACACTACGAGCAGTACTTC.

The chain employs TRBV7-8 and TRBJ2-3; a weak D match, TRBD1 (5 bases). The CDR3 is 16 residues long. CDR1 and CDR2 (germline): SGHVS, FQNEAQ. The ends were cut back, 5 bases at V and 1 base at J, with 16 bases in the middle. The CDR3: CASSAGANRGTDTQYF. CDR3 coding DNA: TGTGCCAGCAGCGCTGGGGCAAACCGAGGCACAGATACGCAGTATTTT. The whole variable domain, remainder taken from reference TRBV7-8 and TRBJ2-3, is GAGVSQSPRYKVAKRGQDVALRCDPISGHVSLFWYQQALGQGPEFLTYFQNEAQLDKSGLPSDRFFAERPEGSVSTLKIQRTQQEDSAVYLCASSAGANRGTDTQYFGPGTRLTVL.

As regards this clone: This same CDR3 is encoded by further DNA sequences in the sample. The chain has TRBV4-3 and TRBJ1-1; 8 bases map to TRBD1. V was clipped by 0 bases and J by 5 bases; unmatched bases: 2. This CDR3 region has 14 residues. Germline V lookup: CDR1 LGHNA, CDR2 YSLEER. Written as DNA, the CDR3 is TGCGCCAGCAGCCAAGACAGGGGGCTGACTGAAGCTTTCTTT. It translates to CASSQDRGLTEAFF.

The chain carries TRBV5-6 and TRBJ2-7, with D perhaps TRBD1 (6 bases). Germline lookup yields CDR1 SGHDT and CDR2 YYEEEE. The germline V and J ends were trimmed by 2 bases and 0 bases, with 12 bases remaining between them. CDR3 length: 15 amino acids. The CDR3 DNA sequence: TGTGCCAGCAGCTTCACAGGGTCTAGCTCCTACGAGCAGTACTTC. This codes for CASSFTGSSSYEQYF.

This chain joins TRBV19 and TRBJ1-1; possible D gene TRBD1, 5 bases. Germline CDR1 and CDR2: LNHDA and SQIVND (reference sequence). V was shortened by 1 base and J by 7 bases, with 10 bases between the two germline ends. This CDR3 spans 13 amino acids. CDR3 sequence: CASSIVGGDEAFF. The CDR3 bases are TGTGCCAGTAGTATAGTGGGAGGGGATGAAGCTTTCTTT.

The CDR3 DNA reads as TGCGCCAGCAGCCAAGATCGAGTCGGTGAGCAGTTCTTC. It specifies CASSQDRVGEQFF. V is TRBV4-1 and J is TRBJ2-1; D remains unclear. Germline assignment: CDR1 MGHRA and CDR2 YSYEKL. This CDR3 contains 13 residues. Trimming cost V 0 bases and J 9 bases, with 9 bases left between them.

The chain carries TRBV5-6 and TRBJ2-4; TRBD1 matches 10 bases. Trimming took 4 bases from V and 13 from J; bases not matched to a gene: 8. From germline, CDR1 is SGHDT and CDR2 YYEEEE. The CDR3 sequence is 13 residues long. CDR3 protein: CASSPGQGVGQYF. CDR3 DNA sequence: TGTGCCAGCAGCCCCGGACAGGGGGTCGGACAGTACTTC.

The chain recombines TRBV7-2 with TRBJ2-5, with 10 positions matching TRBD1. Gene TRBJ2-7 matches the end of the DNA better, so the J call may be wrong. Germline assignment: CDR1 SGHTA and CDR2 FQGNSA. This CDR3 has 15 amino acids. CDR3 in amino acids: CASSSRDRGAYEQYF. In nucleotides, the CDR3 is TGTGCCAGCAGTTCCCGGGACAGGGGCGCCTACGAGCAGTACTTC.

The CDR3 loop reads CASIPRGDRGAEAFF. In nucleotides, the CDR3 is TGTGCCAGCATCCCCAGGGGGGACCGGGGCGCTGAAGCTTTCTTT. This chain uses TRBV6-6 with TRBJ1-1; 7 bases are a match to TRBD1. The J segment lost 6 bases and the V segment lost 7 bases, leaving 14 bases of the junction unmatched. Germline V lookup: CDR1 MNHNY, CDR2 SVGAGI (reference sequence). This CDR3 has 15 residues.

The chain recombines TRBV7-2 with TRBJ1-5; 8 positions match TRBD1. From germline, CDR1 is SGHTA and CDR2 FQGNSA. The CDR3 consists of 15 residues. Trimming cost V 0 bases and J 4 bases; bases outside gene matches: 2. CDR3 sequence: CASSLAGQGNQPQHF. The CDR3 bases are TGTGCCAGCAGCTTAGCCGGACAGGGTAATCAGCCCCAGCATTTT.

This chain joins TRBV7-3 and TRBJ1-2, with TRBD1 identical over 9 bases. This CDR3 is 15 amino acids long. The ends lost 5 bases at V and 0 bases at J; junction bases unmatched: 4. CDR1 is SGHTA, CDR2 FQGTGA, per germline. CDR3 in amino acids: CASSRTGGSNYGYTF. The CDR3 bases are TGTGCCAGCAGCCGTACAGGGGGCTCTAACTATGGCTACACCTTC. The variable domain in full, completed from reference TRBV7-3 and TRBJ1-2, reads GAGVSQTPSNKVTEKGKYVELRCDPISGHTALYWYRQSLGQGPEFLIYFQGTGAADDSGLPNDRFFAVRPEGSVSTLKIQRTERGDSAVYLCASSRTGGSNYGYTFGSGTRLTVV.

In this sample, this clone turned up a few times. This chain links TRBV30 with TRBJ1-5, with 7 bases lining up with TRBD1. CDR3 length equals 13 residues. V lost 6 bases, J lost 7 bases, and 9 bases stayed unmatched. Germline V gene data show CDR1 as GTSNPN and CDR2 as SVGIG (reference sequence). CDR3 in amino acids: CACHGSGGQPQHF. In DNA, the CDR3 is TGTGCCTGCCATGGCTCAGGGGGACAGCCCCAGCATTTT.

With regard to this clone: The germline gene is not matched at one end of the junction; a read error may be the cause. The chain couples TRBV5-8 to TRBJ2-6; TRBD1 might be the D (5 bases). Germline lookup yields CDR1 SGHTS and CDR2 YDEGEE. The CDR3 sequence is 17 residues long. The CDR3, as DNA: TGTGCCAGCAGCTTGTATTTAGACACCGCTGGGGCCAACGGCCTGACTTTC. Amino acids: CASSLYLDTAGANGLTF.

CDR3 in amino acids: CAISEWGQATDTQYF. The CDR3 DNA follows: TGTGCCATCAGTGAGTGGGGGCAGGCTACGGATACGCAGTATTTT. The V gene is TRBV10-3, the J gene TRBJ2-3; weak D call: TRBD1 (6 bases). CDR1 is ENHRY, CDR2 SYGVKD, per germline. V was cut by 1 base and J by 6 bases, with 14 bases left in between. The CDR3 is 15 residues long.

The gene calls are TRBV19 and TRBJ1-2; D may be TRBD1 (5 bases). The CDR3 has 13 residues. V shed 0 bases and J shed 6 bases, with 8 bases lying between them. Germline V gives CDR1 LNHDA, CDR2 SQIVND (reference sequence). The CDR3 DNA reads as TGTGCCAGTAGTATAGAGGGGGGAGATGGCTACACCTTC. This encodes CASSIEGGDGYTF.

The V and J genes are TRBV25-1 and TRBJ1-2; D gene uncertain. The CDR3 runs 15 residues. The germline CDR1 and CDR2 sequences are MGHDK and SYGVNS. The V gene lost 2 bases and the J gene lost 1 base, with 11 bases spanning the gap. CDR3 loop: CASSEDRAGNYGYTF. CDR3 in DNA: TGTGCCAGCAGTGAAGATAGGGCGGGTAACTATGGCTACACCTTC.

This rearrangement joins TRBV5-4 to TRBJ2-1, with 7 bases fitting TRBD1. The CDR3 contains 14 residues. The junction had 6 bases not matched to a gene; V was cut back by 4 bases and J by 5 bases. Germline CDR1 and CDR2: SGHNT and YYREEE (reference sequence). The CDR3 region has the DNA TGTGCCAGCAGCATTGGTGGACAGGACAATGAGCAGTTCTTC. It encodes CASSIGGQDNEQFF.

The rearrangement uses TRBV14 and TRBJ2-6, with 8 bases lining up with TRBD1. J lost 4 bases, V lost 3 bases, and 11 bases had no gene match. CDR3 length equals 18 residues. Germline V lookup: CDR1 SGHDN, CDR2 FVKESK. The CDR3 loop reads CASSHGIRGLGGANVLTF. The CDR3 nucleotides read TGTGCCAGCAGCCACGGGATCAGGGGGCTAGGGGGGGCCAACGTCCTGACTTTC.

The chain recombines TRBV29-1 with TRBJ2-1, with 12 bases lining up with TRBD2. Germline CDR1 reads SQVTM; CDR2 reads ANQGSEA. This CDR3 contains 14 residues. V dropped 6 bases and J dropped 2; count of bases not matched to a gene: 2. In nucleotides, the CDR3 is TGCAGCGTCCTAGCGGGAGGGCCCTACAATGAGCAGTTCTTC. Protein product: CSVLAGGPYNEQFF.

The chain uses TRBV5-6 and TRBJ1-1, with 7 bases that match TRBD1. The J segment lost 5 bases and the V segment lost 4 bases, leaving 8 bases of the junction unmatched. This CDR3 spans 14 amino acids. Germline assignment: CDR1 SGHDT and CDR2 YYEEEE. CDR3: CASSPTGVGTEAFF. CDR3 bases: TGTGCCAGCAGCCCAACAGGGGTGGGGACTGAAGCTTTCTTT. The full variable domain, its missing parts supplied by reference TRBV5-6 and TRBJ1-1, is DAGVTQSPTHLIKTRGQQVTLRCSPKSGHDTVSWYQQALGQGPQFIFQYYEEEERQRGNFPDRFSGHQFPNYSSELNVNALLLGDSALYLCASSPTGVGTEAFFGQGTRLTVV.

The chain couples TRBV9 to TRBJ1-1, with TRBD1 identical over 12 bases. The germline CDR1 and CDR2 sequences are SGDLS and YYNGEE. Losses at the gene ends were 3 bases for V and 7 bases for J; bases not matched to a gene: 7. CDR3 length: 15 amino acids. CDR3: CASSAGTGGRLEAFF. The DNA of the CDR3 is TGTGCCAGCAGCGCCGGGACAGGGGGCCGTCTTGAAGCTTTCTTT.

The rearrangement uses TRBV9 and TRBJ1-2; D may be TRBD1 (5 bases). Trimming took off 3 bases at V and 5 bases at J, with 8 bases between the two ends. Germline V gene data show CDR1 as SGDLS and CDR2 as YYNGEE. The CDR3 has 12 residues. The CDR3 region is CASSGPGYGYTF. Here the CDR3 DNA reads TGTGCCAGCAGCGGACCAGGGTATGGCTACACCTTC.

The rearrangement joins TRBV7-8 to TRBJ2-7, with a weak D call TRBD1 (6 bases). This CDR3 contains 14 residues. V shed 5 bases and J shed 2 bases, with 13 bases lying between them. Germline CDR1 reads SGHVS; CDR2 reads FQNEAQ. CDR3 DNA: TGTGCCAGCAGCACAAGGACAGAGACCTACGAGCAGTACTTC. Translating it yields CASSTRTETYEQYF.

The J gene is TRBJ1-2, the V gene TRBV25-1, with a weak D call TRBD1 (5 bases). V lost 4 bases to trimming and J lost 0 bases, with 9 bases between them. The CDR3 is made up of 14 amino acids. Germline values: CDR1 MGHDK, CDR2 SYGVNS. For the CDR3, the DNA is TGTGCCAGCAGTGTGGGGGGACCTAACTATGGCTACACCTTC. Translating gives CASSVGGPNYGYTF.

The chain is built from TRBV7-9 and TRBJ2-1, with 9 positions matching TRBD1. The CDR3 contains 14 residues. The V gene's germline CDR1 is SEHNR and CDR2 FQNEAQ (reference sequence). The V and J ends lost 1 base and 6 bases, in that order; junction bases with no gene match: 1. In DNA, the CDR3 is TGTGCCAGCAGCTTAGGACAGGGGGTCAATGAGCAGTTCTTC. Translating it yields CASSLGQGVNEQFF.